The T cell receptor (beta chain) described here comes from a study of T cell changes during pregnancy in multiple sclerosis. Generated by immunoSEQ multiplex PCR, the TCRdb table keeps only in-frame clones and is missing some. The sample records about 40,000 clones, more than 90% being singletons. Germline V gene lookup returns CDR1 MDHEN and CDR2 SYDVKM. The CDR3 consists of 16 residues. The junction had 7 bases not matched to a gene; V was cut back by 3 bases and J by 2 bases. The specimen was CD8+ T cells from peripheral blood mononuclear cells, collected in the first trimester of pregnancy. The chain recombines TRBV28 with TRBJ2-3; TRBD1 agrees at 8 bases. This clonotype was sampled from a female donor with multiple sclerosis, enrolled in a pregnancy study. Written as DNA, the CDR3 is TGTGCCAGCAGTTTGTGGGGGACAGGACCCACAGATACGCAGTATTTT. Translation gives CASSLWGTGPTDTQYF.